A single sample is the source of the 17 T cell receptor beta chains below, sequenced in a study of blood T cell repertoires in COVID-19. TCRdb keeps only in-frame clones here, not all; method: immunoSEQ multiplex PCR. This sample has fewer than 200,000 clones; roughly nine tenths occur once, and the top ten carry roughly 2%. The sample comprised peripheral blood. All receptors derive from a man younger than 35 who had recovered from COVID-19.

This chain uses TRBV5-8 with TRBJ1-1; D is uncertain. The V gene lost 0 bases and the J gene lost 3 bases, with 12 bases spanning the gap. Germline V gene sequence: CDR1 SGHTS, CDR2 YDEGEE. The CDR3 has 15 residues. CDR3 nucleotide sequence: TGTGCCAGCAGCTTGGTGACGTTGAGGGACACTGAAGCTTTCTTT. This sequence encodes CASSLVTLRDTEAFF.

J is TRBJ1-1 and V is TRBV24-1, with a possible D match to TRBD1 (6 bases). Trimming removed 5 bases from V and 8 bases from J, with 11 bases in between. Germline V gene data show CDR1 as KGHDR and CDR2 as SFDVKD. The CDR3 sequence is 12 residues long. CDR3 sequence reads: CATSASTGEAFF. The CDR3 DNA follows: TGTGCCACCAGTGCCTCCACAGGGGAAGCTTTCTTT.

The chain carries TRBV5-6 and TRBJ2-1, with D possibly TRBD1 on 6 matching bases. Germline V CDR1 and CDR2: SGHDT, YYEEEE. Trimming pared 5 bases from V and 9 bases from J, leaving 12 bases between. This CDR3 has 12 residues. The CDR3: CASRGLGAEQFF. CDR3 in DNA: TGTGCCAGCAGGGGGTTGGGGGCTGAGCAGTTCTTC. Full variable domain (missing parts from reference TRBV5-6 and TRBJ2-1): DAGVTQSPTHLIKTRGQQVTLRCSPKSGHDTVSWYQQALGQGPQFIFQYYEEEERQRGNFPDRFSGHQFPNYSSELNVNALLLGDSALYLCASRGLGAEQFFGPGTRLTVL.

V gene TRBV19 combines with J gene TRBJ1-6, with a tentative D call TRBD1 (5 bases). Deletions cut 9 bases from V and 2 bases from J, with 14 bases between. This CDR3 region has 15 residues. Germline CDR1 and CDR2: LNHDA and SQIVND (reference sequence). DNA for the CDR3: TGTGCCAGCGGGGGGGGAGGTACCTATAATTCACCCCTCCACTTT. Its protein product is CASGGGGTYNSPLHF.

In DNA form, the CDR3 reads TGTGCCAGCAGCCGTCATTGGGACTCGAGCTCCTACAATGAGCAGTTCTTC. It yields the protein CASSRHWDSSSYNEQFF. This sequence joins TRBV5-4 and TRBJ2-1; D might be TRBD2 (6 bases). Deletions cut 4 bases from V and 0 bases from J, with 17 bases between. Germline CDR1 and CDR2: SGHNT and YYREEE (reference sequence). The CDR3 has 17 amino acids.

The chain has TRBV11-2 and TRBJ2-7; the D is unclear. With 1 base removed from V and 0 bases from J, the gap between germline ends came to 10 bases. The CDR3 runs 15 residues. The V gene's germline CDR1 is SGHAT and CDR2 FQNNGV. The CDR3 region has the DNA TGTGCCAGCAGCTTAGGAGCATGGAGCTCCTACGAGCAGTACTTC. This codes for CASSLGAWSSYEQYF.

The gene calls are TRBV6-6 and TRBJ2-7; 8 bases agree with TRBD1. Trimming removed 9 bases from V and 4 bases from J; junction bases left unmatched: 11. The CDR3 runs to 14 residues. Per the germline V gene, CDR1 is MNHNY and CDR2 is SVGAGI (reference sequence). CDR3 bases: TGTGCCAGTCTTCCAGGGACAGGAAGTTACGAGCAGTACTTC. It yields the protein CASLPGTGSYEQYF.

The chain employs TRBV28 and TRBJ2-4, with D tentatively TRBD1 (6 bases). V lost 4 bases and J 0 bases, leaving 7 bases between the germline ends. Germline loops: CDR1 MDHEN, CDR2 SYDVKM. The CDR3 covers 14 residues. CDR3 coding DNA: TGTGCCAGCAGTTCACAGGGAGCCAAAAACATTCAGTACTTC. Its protein is CASSSQGAKNIQYF.

This chain links TRBV4-3 with TRBJ2-1, with D perhaps TRBD2 (5 bases). V was pared by 0 bases and J by 9 bases, with 12 bases between. The V gene's germline CDR1 is LGHNA and CDR2 YSLEER. CDR3 length: 14 residues. CDR3 in amino acids: CASSQERAASEQFF. For the CDR3, the DNA is TGCGCCAGCAGCCAAGAACGAGCGGCATCTGAGCAGTTCTTC.

The chain uses TRBV9 and TRBJ2-7; 8 nucleotides match TRBD1. CDR1 SGDLS and CDR2 YYNGEE come from the germline V gene. V shed 3 bases and J 6 bases; nucleotides not matched to a gene: 11. The CDR3 extends over 15 amino acids. In DNA form, the CDR3 reads TGTGCCAGCAGCGATCTCCCCCAGGGGGCGAGCGAGCAGTACTTC. This translates into CASSDLPQGASEQYF. The full variable domain, with the rest looked up from reference TRBV9 and TRBJ2-7, is DSGVTQTPKHLITATGQRVTLRCSPRSGDLSVYWYQQSLDQGLQFLIQYYNGEERAKGNILERFSAQQFPDLHSELNLSSLELGDSALYFCASSDLPQGASEQYFGPGTRLTVT.

The chain joins TRBV7-9 to TRBJ2-3; D uncertain. Germline CDR1 and CDR2: SEHNR and FQNEAQ (reference sequence). Trimming took off 7 bases at V and 4 bases at J, with 12 bases between the two ends. The CDR3 has 13 residues. CDR3 in DNA: TGTGCCAGCACGTCGGAGTTCCCAGATACGCAGTATTTT. Protein product: CASTSEFPDTQYF. Full variable domain (outside the CDR3, taken from reference TRBV7-9 and TRBJ2-3): DTGVSQNPRHKITKRGQNVTFRCDPISEHNRLYWYRQTLGQGPEFLTYFQNEAQLEKSRLLSDRFSAERPKGSFSTLEIQRTEQGDSAMYLCASTSEFPDTQYFGPGTRLTVL.

The chain combines TRBV9 with TRBJ2-1, with D possibly TRBD1 on 5 matching bases. CDR3 length equals 12 residues. The V end lost 3 bases, the J end lost 8 bases, and 9 bases lay between the germline ends. The germline gives CDR1 SGDLS, CDR2 YYNGEE. In DNA, the CDR3 is TGTGCCAGCAGCGCGGTAGGGGATGAGCAGTTCTTC. This translates into CASSAVGDEQFF. The full variable domain, with the rest looked up from reference TRBV9 and TRBJ2-1, is DSGVTQTPKHLITATGQRVTLRCSPRSGDLSVYWYQQSLDQGLQFLIQYYNGEERAKGNILERFSAQQFPDLHSELNLSSLELGDSALYFCASSAVGDEQFFGPGTRLTVL.

This clone was found a few times. This chain uses TRBV29-1 with TRBJ2-3; D is uncertain. The germline V and J ends were trimmed by 5 bases and 2 bases, with 17 bases remaining between them. This CDR3 spans 15 amino acids. The germline V gene has CDR1 SQVTM and CDR2 ANQGSEA. The CDR3 DNA is TGCAGCGTTATAGAGACTTCGAAACACACAGATACGCAGTATTTT. This gives the protein CSVIETSKHTDTQYF.

The chain employs TRBV5-4 and TRBJ1-1; TRBD1 agrees at 12 bases. Unmatched junction bases numbered 7, after V lost 0 bases and J lost 4 bases. Germline V gene sequence: CDR1 SGHNT, CDR2 YYREEE (reference sequence). This CDR3 is 17 amino acids long. CDR3 protein: CASSLGGTGGWSTEAFF. In DNA form, the CDR3 reads TGTGCCAGCAGCTTGGGTGGGACAGGGGGCTGGAGCACTGAAGCTTTCTTT.

J is TRBJ1-1 and V is TRBV7-2, with a weak D call TRBD1 (6 bases). Trimming pared 1 base from V and 4 bases from J, leaving 13 bases between. Looked up from germline, CDR1 is SGHTA and CDR2 is FQGNSA. The CDR3 runs 15 residues. CDR3 nucleotide sequence: TGTGCCAGCAGCTTAGGAGCCAGGGGCCCCACTGAAGCTTTCTTT. Translation gives CASSLGARGPTEAFF.

The genes are TRBV5-5 and TRBJ2-7, with TRBD1 as a possible D gene (6 bases). V was clipped by 4 bases and J by 5 bases, with 13 bases between them. This CDR3 comprises 13 residues. Germline assignment: CDR1 SGHKS and CDR2 YYEKEE (reference sequence). CDR3 in amino acids: CASSPTGYHEQYF. The CDR3 DNA reads as TGTGCCAGCAGCCCAACAGGGTACCACGAGCAGTACTTC.

The V gene is TRBV18, the J gene TRBJ1-1, with 8 bases matching TRBD1. V lost 2 bases to trimming and J lost 1 base; unmatched junction nucleotides: 3. CDR3 length: 15 amino acids. Germline loops: CDR1 KGHSH, CDR2 LQKENI. This CDR3 is CASSPSGQGNTEAFF. The CDR3 bases are TGTGCCAGCTCACCAAGCGGACAGGGGAACACTGAAGCTTTCTTT.